The text below deals with one TCR beta chain. V trimming: 4 bases; J trimming: 10 bases; junction bases outside the gene matches: 11. CDR3 length: 16 amino acids. From germline, CDR1 is SGDLS and CDR2 YYNGEE. The sample belongs to a study of T cell changes during pregnancy in multiple sclerosis. Sequencing used immunoSEQ multiplex PCR; TCRdb keeps in-frame clones, though not all of them. The data hold 80,000 to 100,000 clones, with under 95% observed a single time. The TCR sequence derives from a female donor with multiple sclerosis, enrolled in a pregnancy study. The chain has TRBV9 and TRBJ1-4, with TRBD1 identical over 12 bases. The material was peripheral blood, obtained after pregnancy. CDR3 coding DNA: TGTGCCAGCAGCCCCGGGACAGGGGGCACCAGACGAAAACTGTTTTTT. This translates into CASSPGTGGTRRKLFF. Combining the CDR3 with reference TRBV9 and TRBJ1-4 gives the whole variable domain DSGVTQTPKHLITATGQRVTLRCSPRSGDLSVYWYQQSLDQGLQFLIQYYNGEERAKGNILERFSAQQFPDLHSELNLSSLELGDSALYFCASSPGTGGTRRKLFFGSGTQLSVL.